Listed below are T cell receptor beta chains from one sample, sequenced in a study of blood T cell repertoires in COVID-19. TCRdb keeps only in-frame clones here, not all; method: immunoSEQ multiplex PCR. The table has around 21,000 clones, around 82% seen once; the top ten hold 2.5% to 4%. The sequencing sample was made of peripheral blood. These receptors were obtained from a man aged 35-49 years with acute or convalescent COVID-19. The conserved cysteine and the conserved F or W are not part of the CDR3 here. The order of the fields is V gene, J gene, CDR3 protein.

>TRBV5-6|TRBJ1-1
ASSLDRGMNTEAF
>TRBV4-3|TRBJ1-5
ASSQELRQHQPQH
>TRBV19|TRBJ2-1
ASSFQGEYNEQF
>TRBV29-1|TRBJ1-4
SVVPDSTNEKLF
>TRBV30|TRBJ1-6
AWSPGQGNNSPLH
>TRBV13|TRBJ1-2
ASSFRDWDGYT
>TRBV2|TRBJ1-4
ASKGGATNEKLF
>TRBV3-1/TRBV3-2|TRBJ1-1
ASMLGAEAF
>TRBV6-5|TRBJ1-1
ASTPQNMNTEAF
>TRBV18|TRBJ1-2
ASSEQAGYGYT
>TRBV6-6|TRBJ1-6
ASSSRDRGSPLH
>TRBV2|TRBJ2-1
ASSEERLAGSHEQF
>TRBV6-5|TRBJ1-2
ASRNRGLNYGYT
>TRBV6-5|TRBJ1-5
ASSTLGQGHQPQH
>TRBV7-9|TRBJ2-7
ASSALQGAAEQY
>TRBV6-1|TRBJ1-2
ASSEGQYYGYT
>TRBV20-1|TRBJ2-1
GYRGLLEQF
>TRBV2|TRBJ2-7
ASQGGEQY
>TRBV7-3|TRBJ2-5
ASSFGPGVKETQY
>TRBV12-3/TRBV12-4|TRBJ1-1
ASSFGQNTEAF
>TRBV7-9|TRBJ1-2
ASSGQGGSYGYT
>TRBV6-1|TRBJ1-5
ASSEIGGGQPQH
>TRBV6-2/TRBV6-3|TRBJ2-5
ASSYRRLAGGLRETQY
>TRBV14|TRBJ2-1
ASSQGGNRDEQF
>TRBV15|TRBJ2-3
ATSRDPGDGRDTQY
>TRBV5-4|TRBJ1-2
ASSLSGGLTGGYT
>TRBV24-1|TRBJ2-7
ATSDAGQSYEQY
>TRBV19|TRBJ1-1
ASNPTGGGTEAF
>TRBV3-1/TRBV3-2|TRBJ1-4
ASSQGQGAGEKLF
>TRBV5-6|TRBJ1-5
ASSLQQGVGNQPQH
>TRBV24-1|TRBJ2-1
ATSDPAGGLFNEQF
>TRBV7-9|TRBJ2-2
ASSLAWTGRAGELF
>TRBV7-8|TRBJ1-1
ASSLAGEVTEAF
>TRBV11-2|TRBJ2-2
ASRDRNLPGELF
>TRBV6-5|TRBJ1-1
ASSYPGDTEAF
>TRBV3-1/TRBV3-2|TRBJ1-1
ASSPRGRGAENTEAF
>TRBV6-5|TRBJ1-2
ASTPGQNFYGYT
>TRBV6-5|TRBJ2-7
ASSKNRDRDEQY
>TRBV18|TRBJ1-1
ASSKDRGGTEAF
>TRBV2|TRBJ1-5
ASSVSQSNQPQH
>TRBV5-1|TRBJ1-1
ASSLAPTGKERAF
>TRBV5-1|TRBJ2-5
ASSIQGARQETQY
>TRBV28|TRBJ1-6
ASSLKSGVDNSPLH
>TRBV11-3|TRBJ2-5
ASSVGTSLEETQY
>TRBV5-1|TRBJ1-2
ASSLNTGPMGGYT
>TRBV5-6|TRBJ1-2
ASSPPGGGRGYT
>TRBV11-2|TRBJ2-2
ASSLVGQGRTGELF
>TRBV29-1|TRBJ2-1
SSRGLAINEQF
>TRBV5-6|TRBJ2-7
ASSLAGGPHEQY
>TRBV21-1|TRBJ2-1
ASSMEGPTRDRAPNGRYNEQF
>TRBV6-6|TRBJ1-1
ASRTGTGGTTEAF
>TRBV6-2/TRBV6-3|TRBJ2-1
ASSFPYRSGRRSYNEQF
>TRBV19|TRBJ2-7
ASGQGGDYEQY
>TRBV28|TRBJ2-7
ASSTGTPSYEQY